These 8 T cell receptor beta chains came from one sample sequenced in a study of regulatory T cells in long-lasting Graves disease. The time point: persistent/refractory GD, antithyroid drugs over 5 years with positive TRAb. Isolated PBMC RNA provided the starting material for the TCR library. Both iRepertoire HTBI primers and Arm-PCR of CDR3 regions were used to build the TCR beta libraries. TCRdb recomputed calls from the multiplex PCR reads with MiXCR, one row per CDR3 protein. The table records under 450,000 distinct CDR3 sequences, roughly 20% of them present only once. This sample comprised peripheral blood mononuclear cells (PBMCs), obtained when the disease was refractory, from a patient treated with antithyroid drugs. All receptors come from a woman between 40 and 50 years old with Graves disease.

Only a few counts were recorded for this clonotype. This sequence joins TRBV19 and TRBJ2-7; weak D call: TRBD2 (5 bases). This CDR3 has 13 amino acids. Trimming cost V 3 bases and J 7 bases, with 13 bases left between them. CDR1 LNHDA and CDR2 SQIVND come from the germline V gene (reference sequence). CDR3 sequence: CASSIRSDWEQYF. The CDR3 nucleotides read TGTGCCAGTAGTATTCGTAGCGATTGGGAGCAGTACTTC.

This clonotype occurred a few times. This may come from a read error, since a much larger clone is one base off. V gene TRBV12-3 or TRBV12-4 combines with J gene TRBJ2-5; 8 bases agree with TRBD2. The CDR3 is 14 amino acids. V was clipped by 5 bases and J by 7 bases; unmatched bases: 9. CDR3 DNA: TGTGCCAGCAGTCGGACTGGCGGGAGGTGGACCCAGTACTTC. Protein sequence: CASSRTGGRWTQYF.

For this clonotype: This may arise from a read error, as a much more abundant clone is one base away. The gene calls are TRBV7-9 and TRBJ2-4; D possibly corresponds to TRBD1 (6 bases). The CDR3 runs 14 residues. The germline CDR1 and CDR2 sequences are SEHNR and FQNEAQ (reference sequence). The CDR3 loop reads CASSFIGGTNIQHF. The CDR3 DNA follows: TGTGCCAGCAGCTTCATAGGGGGAACTAACATTCAGCACTTC.

The sample holds many counts of this clonotype. The chain carries TRBV6-5 and TRBJ1-1; 8 positions match TRBD1. Germline CDR1 and CDR2: MNHEY and SVGAGI. The junction had 6 bases not matched to a gene; V was cut back by 0 bases and J by 6 bases. The CDR3 loop spans 15 amino acids. This CDR3 is CASSYSVTGGAEAFF. Here the CDR3 DNA reads TGTGCCAGCAGTTACTCGGTAACAGGGGGGGCTGAAGCTTTCTTT.

The chain is built from TRBV28 and TRBJ2-1, with D maybe TRBD2 (6 bases). The V end lost 2 bases, the J end lost 7 bases, and 18 bases lay between the germline ends. This CDR3 is 16 amino acids long. Germline V gene sequence: CDR1 MDHEN, CDR2 SYDVKM. The CDR3 protein is CASSLHFSLANNEQFF. The CDR3 DNA reads TGTGCCAGCAGTTTACACTTTTCTCTAGCGAATAATGAGCAGTTCTTC.

With respect to this clonotype: This clone may be a read error of a much larger clone one base away. This chain links TRBV27 with TRBJ1-5, with TRBD1 as a possible D gene (5 bases). Germline V gives CDR1 MNHEY, CDR2 SMNVEV (reference sequence). This CDR3 spans 16 amino acids. V was trimmed by 7 bases and J by 0 bases, leaving 16 bases between them. CDR3 sequence reads: CASKGRGRDSNQPQHF. Here the CDR3 DNA reads TGTGCCAGCAAAGGACGGGGGAGGGATAGCAATCAGCCCCAGCATTTT.

This clonotype was observed at least ten times. The chain recombines TRBV2 with TRBJ2-5, with TRBD2 matching 9 bases. J was trimmed by 3 bases and V by 8 bases; bases with no gene match: 7. Germline CDR1 reads SNHLY; CDR2 reads FYNNEI. This CDR3 region has 14 residues. Here the CDR3 reads CASRRGLAEETQYF. The CDR3 DNA is TGTGCCAGCCGAAGGGGACTAGCTGAAGAGACCCAGTACTTC.

This clonotype has ten or more counts. The CDR3 sequence is CASSLDTGTGGTEAFF. The CDR3 coding sequence is TGCGCCAGCAGCTTGGATACCGGGACAGGGGGAACTGAAGCTTTCTTT. The J gene is TRBJ1-1, the V gene TRBV5-1; 11 bases are shared with TRBD1. Trimming took 0 bases from V and 5 from J; bases not matched to a gene: 6. This CDR3 spans 16 amino acids. CDR1 and CDR2 (germline): SGHRS, YFSETQ.